Listed below are T cell receptor beta chains from one sample, sequenced in a study of blood T cell repertoires in COVID-19. Assay used: immunoSEQ multiplex PCR; TCRdb lists only in-frame clones, some missing. Of under 30,000 clones in the sample, around 83% were seen once. Sequenced material: peripheral blood. These receptor sequences come from a human donor in a cohort sampled during active COVID-19. CDR3s leave out the opening cysteine and the closing phenylalanine or tryptophan. The D gene is left open where the match is weak.

j_call,v_call,d_call,cdr3_aa
TRBJ2-1,TRBV10-2,TRBD2,ASSETGLAGVDEQF
TRBJ1-1,TRBV19,TRBD1,ASSRDRGGTEAF
TRBJ2-5,TRBV15,-,ATSLKGGGETQY
TRBJ2-2,TRBV9,TRBD2,ASSPPGRGTGELF
TRBJ2-7,TRBV6-2/TRBV6-3,-,ASSYSNYVSYEQY
TRBJ2-1,TRBV29-1,-,SVGEGGLGNEQF
TRBJ1-1,TRBV5-1,-,ASSLIRGSLNTEAF
TRBJ2-1,TRBV4-2,TRBD2,ASSQELLAGRAYNEQF
TRBJ2-7,TRBV11-1,TRBD1,ASRRDRGGPYEQY
TRBJ2-3,TRBV10-3,-,AISGRGGEGTDTQY
TRBJ1-5,TRBV6-2/TRBV6-3,-,ASSYSIAKRPPGQPQH
TRBJ1-1,TRBV4-1,-,ASSHSVHSIEAF
TRBJ2-3,TRBV10-1,-,ASSAGLSSTDTQY
TRBJ2-7,TRBV7-2,TRBD2,ASSLVGTRVEQY
TRBJ2-5,TRBV5-4,TRBD2,ASSLGPGGKETQY
TRBJ1-1,TRBV9,TRBD1,ASSVFDRGTTEAF
TRBJ2-6,TRBV27,-,ASRLKLTHSGANVLT
TRBJ2-5,TRBV9,TRBD1,ASSSSQGVAETQY
TRBJ1-1,TRBV27,-,ASSWGGNTEAF
TRBJ1-2,TRBV6-5,TRBD1,ASSYVRTGGNYGYT
TRBJ2-3,TRBV10-3,TRBD2,ATLGQSGRTDTQY
TRBJ2-7,TRBV6-1,-,ASSERGISYEQY
TRBJ2-2,TRBV2,TRBD2,ASIAGGTGTGELF
TRBJ2-2,TRBV6-4,TRBD2,ASSDSSGAVGELF
TRBJ1-4,TRBV7-9,-,ASSYLTSTGLNEKLF
TRBJ1-2,TRBV4-3,TRBD1,ASSQGDSGNGYT
TRBJ2-7,TRBV28,TRBD2,ASSLSGRLYEQY
TRBJ2-5,TRBV3-1/TRBV3-2,-,ASSQEREAYQETQY
TRBJ1-1,TRBV6-5,-,ASAKGITLTEAF
TRBJ2-5,TRBV7-9,-,ASSLRGGETQY
TRBJ2-1,TRBV12-5,-,ASGLIPAGLPNEQF
TRBJ2-1,TRBV21-1,-,ASSEELWTVYNEQF
TRBJ2-3,TRBV10-2,TRBD2,ASTTSAKSSTDTQY
TRBJ1-1,TRBV7-2,-,ASSSGGNTEAF
TRBJ1-4,TRBV14,-,ASSQEGGGIYEKLF
TRBJ2-5,TRBV7-9,TRBD2,ASSVRLASQETQY
TRBJ1-5,TRBV5-1,-,ASSSTSNQPQH
TRBJ2-7,TRBV5-1,TRBD1,ASSWTGESYEQY
TRBJ2-7,TRBV3-1/TRBV3-2,TRBD1,ASSQDERGGLYEQY
TRBJ2-1,TRBV7-2,TRBD2,ASSSGLANWQF
TRBJ2-1,TRBV5-1,TRBD1,ASSPQGNEQF
TRBJ1-3,TRBV7-2,-,ASSFPKGGPGNTIY
TRBJ2-1,TRBV28,TRBD2,ASSSAGVREQF
TRBJ2-5,TRBV7-6,TRBD2,ASSLLAGGQQETQY
TRBJ1-2,TRBV6-6,TRBD1,ASSYLGTGGEGYT
TRBJ2-2,TRBV11-2,-,ASSLERTTLNTGELF
TRBJ2-1,TRBV3-1/TRBV3-2,-,ASSSRGGNEQF
TRBJ1-2,TRBV5-4,-,ASSLGQRSGYT
TRBJ2-7,TRBV11-2,-,ASSLTYEQY
TRBJ2-7,TRBV5-4,-,ASSLEQYEQY
TRBJ2-7,TRBV27,TRBD1,ASSLIRTGGYEQY
TRBJ1-6,TRBV11-2,-,ASSFGGRFNSPLH
TRBJ1-2,TRBV3-1/TRBV3-2,-,ASSQGGPINYGYT
TRBJ1-1,TRBV6-5,-,ASSFGQTLNTEAF
TRBJ2-7,TRBV11-3,-,ASSPRFGSYEQY
TRBJ1-5,TRBV6-5,TRBD1,ASRAGGPSQPQH
TRBJ2-2,TRBV4-2,TRBD2,ASSQEEASGFNTGELF
TRBJ2-1,TRBV11-2,TRBD2,ASSFRLAAHNEQF
TRBJ2-5,TRBV19,TRBD2,ASSATDISSGGGEETQY
TRBJ2-7,TRBV7-5,-,ARRQGNYEQY